This T cell receptor beta chain was profiled in a study of cytomegalovirus exposure and HLA in healthy donors. Sequencing was performed with immunoSEQ multiplex PCR; in TCRdb, only in-frame clones are kept and a portion is missing. The table includes about 130,000 clones, roughly 91% detected once. The table lists this clone with a few counts. The CDR3 contains 14 residues. V was cut by 4 bases and J by 12 bases, with 19 bases left in between. The V gene's germline CDR1 is MNHEY and CDR2 SMNVEV (reference sequence). The sequence was obtained from a young man in good health and CMV-seronegative. The chain joins TRBV27 to TRBJ2-1; possible D gene TRBD2, 5 bases. The sequenced sample consisted of PBMCs. The DNA for the CDR3 is TGTGCCAGCAGTTCCAACTTACTAGGAATGGTGCAGTTCTTC. Translation gives CASSSNLLGMVQFF.